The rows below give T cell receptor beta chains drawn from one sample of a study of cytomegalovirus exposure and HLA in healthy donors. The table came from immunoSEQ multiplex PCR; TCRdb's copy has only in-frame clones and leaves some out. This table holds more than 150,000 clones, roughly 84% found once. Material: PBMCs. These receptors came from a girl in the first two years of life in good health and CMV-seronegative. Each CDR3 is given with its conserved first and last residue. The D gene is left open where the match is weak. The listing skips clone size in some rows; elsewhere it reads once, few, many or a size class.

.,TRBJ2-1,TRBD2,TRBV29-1,TGCAGCGTTGACTCCAGCGGGAGTTATAGTGAGCAGTTCTTC,CSVDSSGSYSEQFF
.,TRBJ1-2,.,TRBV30,TGTGCCTGGAGTGGAGGCAGGGGATTCTATGGCTACACCTTC,CAWSGGRGFYGYTF
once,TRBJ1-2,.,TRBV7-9,TGTGCCAGCAGCTGGGAGTCAGCCGGCTATGGCTACACCTTC,CASSWESAGYGYTF
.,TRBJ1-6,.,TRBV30,TGTGCCTGGAGCGGGGTAGAGTCCTATAATTCACCCCTCCACTTT,CAWSGVESYNSPLHF
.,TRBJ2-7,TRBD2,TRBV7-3,TGTGCCAGCAGCTCGGGAGGGGGCTACGAGCAGTACTTC,CASSSGGGYEQYF
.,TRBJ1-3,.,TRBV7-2,TGTGCCAGCAGCTTAATGTCGGAGTCTGGAAACACCATATATTTT,CASSLMSESGNTIYF
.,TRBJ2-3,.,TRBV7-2,TGTGCCAGCAGCTTAGGGGCAGGGGTAGGTACGGCAGATACGCAGTATTTT,CASSLGAGVGTADTQYF
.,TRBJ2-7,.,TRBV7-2,TGTGCCAGCAGCCCGCGTGAGGGTAGCTCCTACGAGCAGTACTTC,CASSPREGSSYEQYF
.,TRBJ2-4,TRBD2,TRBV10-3,TGTGCCATCAGCGATCAGCGGGGGGGGAACATTCAGTACTTC,CAISDQRGGNIQYF
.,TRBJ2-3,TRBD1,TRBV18,TGTGCCAGCGCCCGGACAGGGCTTAGCACAGATACGCAGTATTTT,CASARTGLSTDTQYF
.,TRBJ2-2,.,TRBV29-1,TGCAGCGCTGTACAGGGACGGGCCGCCACCGGGGAGCTGTTTTTT,CSAVQGRAATGELFF
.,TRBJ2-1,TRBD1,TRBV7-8,TGTGCCAGCAGCCCCCGGACAGGGTACAATGAGCAGTTCTTC,CASSPRTGYNEQFF
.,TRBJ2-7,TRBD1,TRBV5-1,TGCGCCAGCAGCTTGGGGGGACAGATCTCCTACGAGCAGTACTTC,CASSLGGQISYEQYF
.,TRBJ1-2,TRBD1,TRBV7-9,TGTGCCAGCAGCGCTCAGGGGGTGGGGACCTTC,CASSAQGVGTF
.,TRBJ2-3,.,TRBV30,TGTGCCTGGAAAATGGGGCGCGAAACAGATACGCAGTATTTT,CAWKMGRETDTQYF